This T cell receptor beta chain was sequenced during a study of blood T cell repertoires in COVID-19. Study in general: The study drew acute and convalescent COVID-19 samples from the United States, Italy and Spain.

In the original analysis: By means of reference gene primer amplification, nucleated cell counts were estimated. Clones were read by immunoSEQ multiplex PCR, and TCRdb kept only the in-frame ones, dropping some. V and J calls and clone size are given by that table; D and trimming were obtained from the DNA. Here the sample spans 200,000 to 300,000 clones, 81% being singletons. This sequence originates from a woman older than 75 with acute or convalescent COVID-19. The material sequenced was peripheral blood.

CDR3 sequence (DNA): TGTGCCAGCAGGACGGGTGTAACCGGGGAGCTGTTTTTT. The encoded protein is CASRTGVTGELFF. The chain has TRBV12-3 or TRBV12-4 and TRBJ2-2; no reliable D call. The ends were cut back, 6 bases at V and 5 bases at J, with 10 bases in the middle. This CDR3 has 13 amino acids.